The present T cell receptor (beta chain) was sequenced within a study of regulatory T cells in long-lasting Graves disease. Study-level findings and limits: Only peripheral blood was studied, not thyroid tissue.

About this clonotype: The antigen is not known.

V dropped 7 bases and J dropped 5 bases, with 14 bases sitting between them. This CDR3 has 14 amino acids. Arm-PCR of CDR3 regions and iRepertoire HTBI primers were used to build TCR beta libraries. TCRdb redid the calling of the multiplex PCR reads with MiXCR, one entry per CDR3 protein. The sample shows 530,000 or so distinct CDR3 sequences, 15% to 20% of them seen only once. Stated time point: newly diagnosed GD, antithyroid drugs for less than 3 months. The TCR library used RNA extracted from PBMCs. This same sample was also part of a study on T cells in Graves' hyperthyroidism and ophthalmopathy. That source adds: From stable hyperthyroidism, ophthalmopathy was separated by a 13 V-J model.

The J gene is TRBJ1-4, the V gene TRBV12-3 or TRBV12-4, with D possibly TRBD1 on 6 matching bases. The source material was peripheral blood mononuclear cells (PBMCs), sampled at new diagnosis, from a patient treated with antithyroid drugs. The source is a man aged 18-30 years with Graves disease. DNA of the CDR3: TGTGCCAGCACCTTACAGGGAAAGAATGAAAAACTGTTTTTT. Translated, it gives CASTLQGKNEKLFF.